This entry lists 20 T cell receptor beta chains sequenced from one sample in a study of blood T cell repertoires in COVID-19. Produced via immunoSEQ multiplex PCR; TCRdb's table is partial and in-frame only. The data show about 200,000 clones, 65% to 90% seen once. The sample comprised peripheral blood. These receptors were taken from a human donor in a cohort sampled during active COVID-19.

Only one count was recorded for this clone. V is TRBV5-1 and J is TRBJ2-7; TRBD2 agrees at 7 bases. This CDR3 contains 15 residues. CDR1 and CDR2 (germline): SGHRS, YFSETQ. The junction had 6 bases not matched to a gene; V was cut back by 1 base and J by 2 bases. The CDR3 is CASSLRLADTYEQYF. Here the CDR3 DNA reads TGCGCCAGCAGCTTGAGGCTAGCGGATACCTACGAGCAGTACTTC.

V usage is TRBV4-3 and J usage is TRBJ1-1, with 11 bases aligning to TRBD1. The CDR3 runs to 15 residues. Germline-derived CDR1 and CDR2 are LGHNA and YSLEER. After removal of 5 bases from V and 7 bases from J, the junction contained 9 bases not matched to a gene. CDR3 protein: CASSEGQGAIGEAFF. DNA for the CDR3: TGCGCCAGCAGCGAAGGACAGGGGGCAATCGGTGAAGCTTTCTTT.

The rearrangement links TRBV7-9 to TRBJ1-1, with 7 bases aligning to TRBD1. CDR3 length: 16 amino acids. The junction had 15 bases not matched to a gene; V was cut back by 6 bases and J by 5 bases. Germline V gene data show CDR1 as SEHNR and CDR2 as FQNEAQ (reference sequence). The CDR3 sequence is CASRPTALGGGTEAFF. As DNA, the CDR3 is TGTGCCAGCAGACCGACCGCACTAGGGGGCGGGACTGAAGCTTTCTTT.

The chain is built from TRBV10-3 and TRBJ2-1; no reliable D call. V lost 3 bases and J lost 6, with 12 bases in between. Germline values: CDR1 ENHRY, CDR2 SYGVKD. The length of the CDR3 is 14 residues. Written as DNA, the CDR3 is TGTGCCATCAGTGAATCCTCCAAGAGCAATGAGCAGTTCTTC. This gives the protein CAISESSKSNEQFF.

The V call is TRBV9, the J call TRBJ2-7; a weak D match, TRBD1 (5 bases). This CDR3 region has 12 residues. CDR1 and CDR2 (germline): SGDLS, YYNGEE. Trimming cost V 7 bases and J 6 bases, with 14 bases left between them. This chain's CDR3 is CASSNSGPEQYF. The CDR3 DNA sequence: TGTGCCAGCTCCAATTCAGGGCCCGAGCAGTACTTC.

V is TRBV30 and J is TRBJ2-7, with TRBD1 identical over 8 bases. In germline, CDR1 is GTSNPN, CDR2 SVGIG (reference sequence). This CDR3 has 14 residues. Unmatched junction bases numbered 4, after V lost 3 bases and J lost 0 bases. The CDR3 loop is CAWRGQAFSYEQYF. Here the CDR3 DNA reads TGTGCCTGGAGGGGACAGGCCTTCTCCTACGAGCAGTACTTC.

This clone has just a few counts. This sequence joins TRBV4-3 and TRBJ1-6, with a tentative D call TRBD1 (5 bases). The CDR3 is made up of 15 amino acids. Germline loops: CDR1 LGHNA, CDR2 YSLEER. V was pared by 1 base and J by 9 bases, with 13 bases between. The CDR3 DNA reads TGCGCCAGCAGCCAAGCGCAGGGCGCCTTTTCACCCCTCCACTTT. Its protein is CASSQAQGAFSPLHF.

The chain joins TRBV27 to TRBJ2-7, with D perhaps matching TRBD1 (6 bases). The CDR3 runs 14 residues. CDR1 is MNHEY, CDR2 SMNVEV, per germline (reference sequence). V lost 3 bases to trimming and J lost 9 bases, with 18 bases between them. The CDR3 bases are TGTGCCAGCAGTTTGCGGCAGGGGCTGCTACGGCAGTACTTC. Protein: CASSLRQGLLRQYF.

CDR3 protein: CASSLRASGAPGANVLTF. As DNA, the CDR3 is TGTGCCAGCAGCTTGAGGGCCAGCGGGGCCCCTGGGGCCAACGTCCTGACTTTC. The V gene is TRBV11-2, the J gene TRBJ2-6; TRBD2 agrees at 7 bases. The CDR3 length is 18 residues. Germline loops: CDR1 SGHAT, CDR2 FQNNGV. Germline trimming cut 3 bases from V and 2 bases from J; bases unmatched to any gene: 10.

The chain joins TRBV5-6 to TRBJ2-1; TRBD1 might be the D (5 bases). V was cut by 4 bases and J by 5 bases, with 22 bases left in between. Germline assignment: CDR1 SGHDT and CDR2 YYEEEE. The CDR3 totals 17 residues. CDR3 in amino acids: CASSQFSGRAGHNEQFF. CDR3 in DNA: TGTGCCAGCAGCCAGTTTTCTGGCAGGGCTGGCCACAATGAGCAGTTCTTC.

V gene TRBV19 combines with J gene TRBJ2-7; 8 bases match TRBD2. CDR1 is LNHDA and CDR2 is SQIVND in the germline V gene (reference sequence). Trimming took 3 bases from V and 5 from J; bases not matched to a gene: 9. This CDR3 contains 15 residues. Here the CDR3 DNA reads TGTGCCAGTAGTATCTCCAGCGGGAGTATCAACGAGCAGTACTTC. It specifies CASSISSGSINEQYF.

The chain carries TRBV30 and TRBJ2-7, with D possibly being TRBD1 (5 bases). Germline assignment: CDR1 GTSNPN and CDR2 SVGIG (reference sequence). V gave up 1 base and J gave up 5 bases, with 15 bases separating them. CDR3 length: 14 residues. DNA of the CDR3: TGTGCCTGGAGTGCAGGGTCCCGAGCCCACGAGCAGTACTTC. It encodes CAWSAGSRAHEQYF.

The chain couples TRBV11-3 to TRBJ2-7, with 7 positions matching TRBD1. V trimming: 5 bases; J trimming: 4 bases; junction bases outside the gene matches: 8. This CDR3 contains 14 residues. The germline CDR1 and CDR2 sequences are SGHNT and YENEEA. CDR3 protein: CASSRTGQIYEQYF. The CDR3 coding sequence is TGTGCCAGCAGCCGAACGGGACAGATATACGAGCAGTACTTC.

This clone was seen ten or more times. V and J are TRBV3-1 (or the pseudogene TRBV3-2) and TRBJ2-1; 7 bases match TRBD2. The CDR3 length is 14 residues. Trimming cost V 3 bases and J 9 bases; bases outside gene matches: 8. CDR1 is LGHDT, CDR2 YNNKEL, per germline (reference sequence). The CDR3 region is CASSQGGVLGEQFF. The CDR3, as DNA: TGTGCCAGCAGCCAGGGAGGGGTCTTGGGTGAGCAGTTCTTC.

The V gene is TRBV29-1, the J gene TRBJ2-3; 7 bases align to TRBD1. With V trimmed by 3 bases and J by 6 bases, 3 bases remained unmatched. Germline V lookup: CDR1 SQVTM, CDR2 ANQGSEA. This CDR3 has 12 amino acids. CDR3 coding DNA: TGCAGCGTTGAGAGGGGGCATGATACGCAGTATTTT. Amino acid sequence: CSVERGHDTQYF.

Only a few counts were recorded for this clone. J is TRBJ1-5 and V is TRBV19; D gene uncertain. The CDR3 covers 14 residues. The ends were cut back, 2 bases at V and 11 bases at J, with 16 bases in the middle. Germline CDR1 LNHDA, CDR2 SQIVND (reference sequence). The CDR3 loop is CASSIQAGREAQHF. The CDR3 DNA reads TGTGCCAGTAGTATACAGGCAGGCCGGGAGGCCCAGCATTTT.

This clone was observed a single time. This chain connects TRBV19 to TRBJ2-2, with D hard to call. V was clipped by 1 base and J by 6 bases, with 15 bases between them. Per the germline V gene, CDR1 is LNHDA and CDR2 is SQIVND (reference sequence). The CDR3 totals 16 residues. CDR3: CASSIGYAKTAGELFF. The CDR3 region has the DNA TGTGCCAGTAGTATAGGGTACGCGAAAACCGCCGGGGAGCTGTTTTTT.

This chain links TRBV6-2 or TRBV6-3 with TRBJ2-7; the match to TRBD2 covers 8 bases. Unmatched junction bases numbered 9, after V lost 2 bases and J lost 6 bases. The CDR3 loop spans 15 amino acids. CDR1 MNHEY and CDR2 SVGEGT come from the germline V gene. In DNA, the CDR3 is TGTGCCAGCAGTTACGCCCGGGGGGGACTAGGCGAGCAGTACTTC. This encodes CASSYARGGLGEQYF.

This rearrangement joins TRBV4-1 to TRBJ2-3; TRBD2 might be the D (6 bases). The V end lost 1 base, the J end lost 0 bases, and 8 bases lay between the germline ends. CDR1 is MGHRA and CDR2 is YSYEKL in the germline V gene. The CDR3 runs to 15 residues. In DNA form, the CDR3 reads TGCGCCAGCAGCCAAGTGGGACTCAGCACAGATACGCAGTATTTT. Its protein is CASSQVGLSTDTQYF.

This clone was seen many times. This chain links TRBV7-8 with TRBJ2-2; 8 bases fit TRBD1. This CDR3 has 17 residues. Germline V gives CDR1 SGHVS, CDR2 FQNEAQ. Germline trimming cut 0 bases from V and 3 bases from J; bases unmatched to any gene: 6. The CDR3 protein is CASSLAPQGAYTGELFF. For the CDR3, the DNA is TGTGCCAGCAGCTTAGCCCCCCAGGGGGCGTACACCGGGGAGCTGTTTTTT.